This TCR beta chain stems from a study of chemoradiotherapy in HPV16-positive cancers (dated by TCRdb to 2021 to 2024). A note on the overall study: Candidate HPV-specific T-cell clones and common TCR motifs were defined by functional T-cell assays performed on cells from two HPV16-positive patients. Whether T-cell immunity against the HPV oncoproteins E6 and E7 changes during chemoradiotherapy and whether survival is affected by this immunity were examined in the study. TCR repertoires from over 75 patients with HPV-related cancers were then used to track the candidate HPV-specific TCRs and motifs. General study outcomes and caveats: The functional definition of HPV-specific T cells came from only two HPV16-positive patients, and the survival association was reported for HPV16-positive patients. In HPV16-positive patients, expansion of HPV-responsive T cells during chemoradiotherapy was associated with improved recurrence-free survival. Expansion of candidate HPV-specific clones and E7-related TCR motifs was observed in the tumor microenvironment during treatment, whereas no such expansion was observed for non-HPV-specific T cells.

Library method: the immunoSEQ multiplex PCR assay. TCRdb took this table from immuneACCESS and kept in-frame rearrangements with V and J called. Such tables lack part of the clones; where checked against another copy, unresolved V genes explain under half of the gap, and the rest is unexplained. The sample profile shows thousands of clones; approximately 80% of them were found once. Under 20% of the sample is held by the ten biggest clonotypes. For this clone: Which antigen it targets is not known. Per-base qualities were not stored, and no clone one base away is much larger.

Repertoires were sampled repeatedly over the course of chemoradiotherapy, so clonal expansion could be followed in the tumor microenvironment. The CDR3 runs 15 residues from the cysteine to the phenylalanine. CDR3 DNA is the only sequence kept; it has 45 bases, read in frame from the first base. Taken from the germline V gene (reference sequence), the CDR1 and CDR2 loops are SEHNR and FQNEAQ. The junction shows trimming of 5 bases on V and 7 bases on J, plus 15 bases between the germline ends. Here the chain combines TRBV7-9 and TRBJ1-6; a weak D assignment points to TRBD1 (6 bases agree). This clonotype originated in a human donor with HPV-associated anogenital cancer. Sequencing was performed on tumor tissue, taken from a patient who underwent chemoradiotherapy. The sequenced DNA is TGTGCCAGCAGCCCAATGGACAGTCTAAATTCACCCCTCCACTTT. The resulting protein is CASSPMDSLNSPLHF.